The 12 T cell receptor beta chains given below trace back to one sample, sequenced in a study of T cells in tumors after PD-1 blockade. Profiled with immunoSEQ multiplex PCR; TCRdb holds only in-frame clones, not every one. The data contain 34,000 or so clones, roughly four fifths of them singletons. The sample was PBMCs, taken after anti-PD-1 treatment. The receptors were sampled from a human donor with basal cell carcinoma.

This clone has a single count. The chain recombines TRBV7-9 with TRBJ2-3; 13 nucleotides match TRBD2. The germline V gene has CDR1 SEHNR and CDR2 FQNEAQ (reference sequence). J lost 2 bases, V lost 6 bases, and 8 bases had no gene match. CDR3 length: 17 amino acids. CDR3 protein: CASSPSTSGGTTDTQYF. In DNA, the CDR3 is TGTGCCAGCAGTCCTTCGACTAGCGGGGGGACCACAGATACGCAGTATTTT.

About this clone itself: Other DNA sequences in this specimen translate into the identical CDR3. This chain connects TRBV9 to TRBJ1-1; D not certain. Germline lookup yields CDR1 SGDLS and CDR2 YYNGEE. The CDR3 loop spans 13 amino acids. V was pared by 4 bases and J by 0 bases, with 7 bases between. In DNA form, the CDR3 reads TGTGCCAGCAGCCGGGCCCTGAACACTGAAGCTTTCTTT. Amino acid sequence: CASSRALNTEAFF.

The V call is TRBV15, the J call TRBJ1-2; 8 bases agree with TRBD1. Per germline, CDR1 LNHNV and CDR2 YYDKDF (reference sequence). The J segment lost 7 bases and the V segment lost 0 bases, leaving 10 bases of the junction unmatched. This CDR3 is built from 16 residues. The CDR3: CATSRDPRQGPSGYTF. The CDR3 nucleotides read TGTGCCACCAGCAGAGATCCGAGACAGGGGCCCTCTGGCTACACCTTC.

This clone was detected a few times. This sequence joins TRBV5-1 and TRBJ1-1; D uncertain. Germline CDR1 SGHRS, CDR2 YFSETQ. CDR3 length: 14 residues. Trimming pared 0 bases from V and 1 base from J, leaving 7 bases between. CDR3 nucleotide sequence: TGCGCCAGCAGCTTGGCGGGCAAGAACACTGAAGCTTTCTTT. Amino acids: CASSLAGKNTEAFF.

The rearrangement uses TRBV5-1 and TRBJ2-1, with D possibly being TRBD2 (6 bases). Per the germline V gene, CDR1 is SGHRS and CDR2 is YFSETQ. The ends were cut back, 4 bases at V and 5 bases at J, with 10 bases in the middle. CDR3 size: 13 residues. Here the CDR3 reads CASSQERDNEQFF. CDR3 sequence (DNA): TGCGCCAGCAGCCAGGAGCGGGACAATGAGCAGTTCTTC.

Concerning this clone itself: At one boundary the junction diverges from the germline segment, which might be a read error. The chain carries TRBV7-3 and TRBJ1-1; D perhaps matches TRBD1 (5 bases). CDR3 length: 15 amino acids. CDR1 and CDR2 from the germline V gene are SGHTA and FQGTGA. The CDR3 reads CASSSLRAAGTEVFF. In DNA, the CDR3 is TGTGCCAGCAGCTCATTGAGGGCCGCCGGGACTGAAGTTTTCTTT.

This CDR3 is CASSKWAGVHEQYF. Written as DNA, the CDR3 is TGTGCCAGCAGCAAGTGGGCGGGAGTCCACGAGCAGTACTTC. The chain has TRBV21-1 and TRBJ2-7; the table calls TRBD2, which could not be checked here. TRBV21-1 is deemed a pseudogene. CDR3 length: 14 residues.

This clone was seen just once. The chain employs TRBV6-1 and TRBJ2-1; 10 bases line up with TRBD1. This CDR3 region has 17 residues. Germline V CDR1 and CDR2: MNHNS, SASEGT. V was clipped by 6 bases and J by 2 bases; unmatched bases: 10. CDR3 DNA sequence: TGTGCCAGCAGGGAAAGACAGGGGGCCGAGGCCTACAATGAGCAGTTCTTC. Amino acid sequence: CASRERQGAEAYNEQFF.

This clone showed up just a few times. This rearrangement joins TRBV4-3 to TRBJ1-2, with 10 bases matching TRBD1. Germline trimming cut 1 base from V and 6 bases from J; bases unmatched to any gene: 8. The germline gives CDR1 LGHNA, CDR2 YSLEER. This CDR3 region has 16 residues. CDR3 protein: CASSQATGQGGHGYTF. The CDR3 region has the DNA TGCGCCAGCAGCCAAGCCACTGGACAGGGGGGTCATGGCTACACCTTC.

This clone was observed a handful of times. The chain uses TRBV6-6 and TRBJ2-1; TRBD2 aligns across 9 bases. The CDR3 is 15 amino acids. Germline assignment: CDR1 MNHNY and CDR2 SVGAGI (reference sequence). J was trimmed by 3 bases and V by 4 bases; bases with no gene match: 4. The chain's CDR3 is CASSSSGGIYNEQFF. The CDR3 bases are TGTGCCAGCAGTTCGAGCGGGGGGATCTACAATGAGCAGTTCTTC.

This chain connects TRBV14 to TRBJ2-3, with TRBD1 matching over 8 bases. In germline, CDR1 is SGHDN, CDR2 FVKESK. The CDR3 is 15 amino acids. V lost 6 bases, J lost 5 bases, and 10 bases stayed unmatched. The DNA of the CDR3 is TGTGCCAGCAGTTCTCAGGGGGCGCGTCAAGATACGCAGTATTTT. This gives the protein CASSSQGARQDTQYF. Supplemented by reference TRBV14 and TRBJ2-3, the full variable domain reads EAGVTQFPSHSVIEKGQTVTLRCDPISGHDNLYWYRRVMGKEIKFLLHFVKESKQDESGMPNNRFLAERTGGTYSTLKVQPAELEDSGVYFCASSSQGARQDTQYFGPGTRLTVL.

The J gene is TRBJ1-6, the V gene TRBV7-9, with 8 bases that match TRBD1. V was clipped by 6 bases and J by 10 bases; unmatched bases: 8. The CDR3 is 14 residues long. The germline V gene has CDR1 SEHNR and CDR2 FQNEAQ (reference sequence). The CDR3 loop is CASRPTGDKSPLHF. DNA of the CDR3: TGTGCCAGCAGACCGACAGGGGACAAATCACCCCTCCACTTT.